These 32 T cell receptor beta chains originate from one sample sequenced in a study of Ad26.COV2.S vaccination and SARS-CoV-2 variants. Assay used: immunoSEQ multiplex PCR; TCRdb lists only in-frame clones, some missing. The table includes about 400,000 clones, 83% detected once. The treatment here: about 20 received Ad26.COV2.S at low or high dose, single or two shots; about 5 received placebo; per-sample allocation not given. Sampling occurred on day 63 after the first vaccine or placebo injection. The source material was peripheral blood, sampled in a trial of Ad26.COV2.S vaccine versus placebo. Source of these receptors: a person between 18 and 65 years old who received the Ad26.COV2.S COVID-19 vaccine or a placebo.

This clone was seen more than once but under ten times. V gene TRBV6-1 combines with J gene TRBJ1-3; TRBD1 might be the D (6 bases). The germline V gene encodes CDR1 MNHNS and CDR2 SASEGT. V was pared by 4 bases and J by 0 bases, with 13 bases between. This CDR3 region has 16 residues. CDR3 sequence reads: CASSAGTSPSGNTIYF. CDR3 nucleotides: TGTGCCAGCAGTGCAGGGACATCACCCTCTGGAAACACCATATATTTT.

This sequence joins TRBV5-5 and TRBJ2-3; the match to TRBD2 covers 12 bases. The length of the CDR3 is 16 residues. V was clipped by 4 bases and J by 4 bases; unmatched bases: 7. Germline loops: CDR1 SGHKS, CDR2 YYEKEE (reference sequence). Here the CDR3 reads CASSRSSGGAPDTQYF. The CDR3 region has the DNA TGTGCCAGCAGCCGGTCTAGCGGGGGGGCCCCAGATACGCAGTATTTT.

CDR3 sequence: CASSPRDRVTYEQYF. CDR3 DNA: TGTGCCAGCTCACCACGGGACAGGGTCACCTACGAGCAGTACTTC. The chain couples TRBV18 to TRBJ2-7; 9 positions match TRBD1. CDR1 and CDR2 (germline): KGHSH, LQKENI. The CDR3 is made up of 15 amino acids. The ends lost 1 base at V and 2 bases at J; junction bases unmatched: 3.

The gene calls are TRBV3-1 (or the pseudogene TRBV3-2) and TRBJ1-1; unclear D gene. The V gene lost 4 bases and the J gene lost 0 bases, with 9 bases spanning the gap. The CDR3 sequence is 14 residues long. The germline CDR1 and CDR2 sequences are LGHDT and YNNKEL (reference sequence). In DNA, the CDR3 is TGTGCCAGCAGCCTCGTAGGGCTGAACACTGAAGCTTTCTTT. Protein sequence: CASSLVGLNTEAFF.

This chain links TRBV30 with TRBJ1-4, with D perhaps TRBD1 (5 bases). V dropped 2 bases and J dropped 4 bases, with 14 bases sitting between them. Germline CDR1 reads GTSNPN; CDR2 reads SVGIG (reference sequence). The length of the CDR3 is 15 residues. DNA of the CDR3: TGTGCCTGGAGTCCTGAGACAGTCCTTAATGAAAAACTGTTTTTT. Translating it yields CAWSPETVLNEKLFF.

This chain connects TRBV7-8 to TRBJ2-3; D remains ambiguous. Germline CDR1 is SGHVS and CDR2 is FQNEAQ. The ends were cut back, 4 bases at V and 4 bases at J, with 12 bases in the middle. This CDR3 is 14 amino acids long. The CDR3 reads CASSSTPRPDTQYF. The DNA of the CDR3 is TGTGCCAGCAGCTCCACCCCCCGCCCAGATACGCAGTATTTT.

V and J are TRBV19 and TRBJ2-7; 7 nucleotides agree with TRBD1. Looked up from germline, CDR1 is LNHDA and CDR2 is SQIVND (reference sequence). V shed 8 bases, J shed 2 bases, and the junction held 6 bases outside the gene matches. The CDR3 is made up of 13 amino acids. The DNA for the CDR3 is TGTGCCAGTTTCACAGGGGTCACCTACGAGCAGTACTTC. Its translation is CASFTGVTYEQYF.

The V gene is TRBV7-2, the J gene TRBJ2-4; tentatively, D is TRBD1 (6 bases). Trimming stripped 4 bases from V and 6 bases from J, with 13 bases between. CDR1 and CDR2 (germline): SGHTA, FQGNSA. The CDR3 consists of 14 residues. The CDR3: CASSSIWGRNIQYF. The CDR3 DNA sequence: TGTGCCAGCAGCTCGATATGGGGGCGAAACATTCAGTACTTC.

This clone occurred once. The chain has TRBV30 and TRBJ2-3; TRBD2 matches 9 bases. The CDR3 is 16 amino acids. The junction had 11 bases not matched to a gene; V was cut back by 3 bases and J by 4 bases. CDR1 and CDR2 from the germline V gene are GTSNPN and SVGIG (reference sequence). CDR3 bases: TGTGCCTGGAGATTATTAGCGGGAGCGGGGCCAGATACGCAGTATTTT. This sequence encodes CAWRLLAGAGPDTQYF.

The V and J genes are TRBV11-3 and TRBJ2-7; 10 positions match TRBD1. The CDR3 consists of 16 residues. Germline assignment: CDR1 SGHNT and CDR2 YENEEA. With 5 bases clipped from V and 1 base from J, the junction kept 8 bases outside the gene matches. The CDR3 DNA is TGTGCCAGCAGCCCCAACGACAGGGGGCGATCCTACGAGCAGTACTTC. Protein sequence: CASSPNDRGRSYEQYF.

This chain uses TRBV5-1 with TRBJ1-2; D is unclear. The germline gives CDR1 SGHRS, CDR2 YFSETQ. Trimming cost V 0 bases and J 6 bases, with 15 bases left between them. This CDR3 comprises 15 residues. This CDR3 reads CASSLDLAERHGYTF. The CDR3 DNA sequence: TGCGCCAGCAGCTTGGATCTTGCGGAGCGGCATGGCTACACCTTC.

The gene calls are TRBV5-8 and TRBJ2-5; the D is unclear. The germline gives CDR1 SGHTS, CDR2 YDEGEE. With 5 bases removed from V and 2 bases from J, the gap between germline ends came to 16 bases. The CDR3 runs 15 residues. This CDR3 is CASRWLPLSQETQYF. The CDR3 nucleotides read TGTGCCAGCAGGTGGCTACCCCTTTCACAAGAGACCCAGTACTTC.

The chain employs TRBV16 and TRBJ1-5; unclear D gene. From germline, CDR1 is KGHSY and CDR2 FQNENV. The CDR3 runs 14 residues. V was trimmed by 2 bases and J by 5 bases, leaving 10 bases between them. The CDR3 spells CASSQTAPDQPQHF. CDR3 DNA: TGTGCCAGCAGCCAAACGGCGCCAGATCAGCCCCAGCATTTT.

V usage is TRBV6-2 or TRBV6-3 and J usage is TRBJ1-5, with a tentative D call TRBD1 (5 bases). This CDR3 is built from 15 residues. Germline CDR1 reads MNHEY; CDR2 reads SVGEGT. V lost 6 bases, J lost 6 bases, and 18 bases lay in between. The CDR3 region is CASSPLGLSGQPQHF. CDR3 nucleotide sequence: TGTGCCAGCAGCCCCCTGGGACTATCGGGTCAGCCCCAGCATTTT.

In this sample, this clone turned up once. This chain connects TRBV11-3 to TRBJ1-6; TRBD1 might be the D (5 bases). Germline CDR1 and CDR2: SGHNT and YENEEA. V was cut by 2 bases and J by 10 bases, with 15 bases left in between. The CDR3 is 15 residues long. Written as DNA, the CDR3 is TGTGCCAGCAGCTTAAGTGGAGGGGTACGATCACCCCTCCACTTT. It codes for CASSLSGGVRSPLHF.

The V gene is TRBV25-1, the J gene TRBJ2-5; TRBD2 is a possible D gene (5 bases). CDR1 and CDR2 (germline): MGHDK, SYGVNS. V was clipped by 5 bases and J by 1 base, with 8 bases between them. This CDR3 spans 13 amino acids. The CDR3 sequence: CASSRGFQETQYF. The CDR3 DNA sequence: TGTGCCAGCAGTAGAGGGTTCCAAGAGACCCAGTACTTC. The entire variable domain, with the rest obtained from reference TRBV25-1 and TRBJ2-5, is as follows: EADIYQTPRYLVIGTGKKITLECSQTMGHDKMYWYQQDPGMELHLIHYSYGVNSTEKGDLSSESTVSRIRTEHFPLTLESARPSHTSQYLCASSRGFQETQYFGPGTRLLVL.

This rearrangement joins TRBV19 to TRBJ1-3; D is ambiguous. CDR3 length: 15 amino acids. V was trimmed by 3 bases and J by 0 bases, leaving 9 bases between them. Germline CDR1 LNHDA, CDR2 SQIVND (reference sequence). CDR3 region: CASSIRRGSGNTIYF. In nucleotides, the CDR3 is TGTGCCAGTAGTATTCGGCGGGGCTCTGGAAACACCATATATTTT.

The chain recombines TRBV10-3 with TRBJ1-4, with TRBD1 matching 9 bases. This CDR3 spans 14 amino acids. CDR1 and CDR2 from the germline V gene are ENHRY and SYGVKD. V dropped 9 bases and J dropped 1; count of bases not matched to a gene: 3. The DNA of the CDR3 is TGTGCCATAAGACAGGGGGGAACTAATGAAAAACTGTTTTTT. Protein: CAIRQGGTNEKLFF.

The J gene is TRBJ2-6, the V gene TRBV18, with a tentative D call TRBD2 (6 bases). The CDR3 spans 16 residues. The V end was cut by 3 bases, the J end by 2 bases, with 11 bases between. Germline assignment: CDR1 KGHSH and CDR2 LQKENI. The CDR3 coding sequence is TGTGCCAGCTCACCGACCTCGGGGGCTGGGGCCAACGTCCTGACTTTC. Protein sequence: CASSPTSGAGANVLTF.

This clone was seen a few times. The chain recombines TRBV20-1 with TRBJ1-5, with a weak D call TRBD1 (5 bases). This CDR3 is built from 11 residues. CDR1 is DFQATT and CDR2 is SNEGSKA in the germline V gene (reference sequence). The CDR3 loop is CRGGEVRPQHF. The CDR3 nucleotides are TGCAGGGGGGGGGAAGTGCGGCCCCAGCATTTT.

The chain joins TRBV18 to TRBJ2-5, with 12 bases identical to TRBD2. Trimming removed 6 bases from V and 4 bases from J; junction bases left unmatched: 3. Germline loops: CDR1 KGHSH, CDR2 LQKENI. The CDR3 runs to 14 residues. DNA of the CDR3: TGTGCCAGCTCTCCGACTAGCGGGAGAGAGACCCAGTACTTC. This sequence encodes CASSPTSGRETQYF. The whole variable domain, filled in from reference TRBV18 and TRBJ2-5, reads NAGVMQNPRHLVRRRGQEARLRCSPMKGHSHVYWYRQLPEEGLKFMVYLQKENIIDESGMPKERFSAEFPKEGPSILRIQQVVRGDSAAYFCASSPTSGRETQYFGPGTRLLVL.

This clone was counted between two and nine times. The chain employs TRBV6-5 and TRBJ1-2; D perhaps matches TRBD1 (5 bases). V was cut by 2 bases and J by 8 bases, with 9 bases left in between. Germline CDR1 MNHEY, CDR2 SVGAGI. The CDR3 extends over 12 amino acids. CDR3 DNA: TGTGCCAGCAGTTACGGTCAGGGAGGCTACACCTTC. Translating gives CASSYGQGGYTF.

J is TRBJ1-5 and V is TRBV19; 7 positions match TRBD1. Germline lookup yields CDR1 LNHDA and CDR2 SQIVND (reference sequence). The CDR3 is 16 amino acids. V was pared by 6 bases and J by 4 bases, with 12 bases of the junction left unmatched. The CDR3 sequence: CASRNPGTANNQPQHF. As DNA, the CDR3 is TGTGCCAGTAGGAATCCCGGGACAGCGAATAATCAGCCCCAGCATTTT.

In regard to this clone: Relative to the germline gene, one junction end is altered; a read error may explain this. The gene calls are TRBV6-1 and TRBJ2-6; maybe TRBD2 (5 bases). This CDR3 has 15 amino acids. Germline lookup yields CDR1 MNHNS and CDR2 SASEGT. The CDR3 DNA sequence: TGTGCCAGCAGGGAAGGGAGTGCTGGGGCCAACGTCCTGACTTTC. This encodes CASREGSAGANVLTF.

The chain combines TRBV5-1 with TRBJ2-7; perhaps TRBD2 as D (6 bases). The CDR3 covers 16 residues. Germline assignment: CDR1 SGHRS and CDR2 YFSETQ. Trimming shortened V by 4 bases and J by 5 bases, and 22 bases separated the two germline ends. CDR3 DNA sequence: TGCGCCAGCAGCCCCGGGGTAGCGGCCGGGGGAGACGAGCAGTACTTC. This gives the protein CASSPGVAAGGDEQYF.

On this clone: This sample includes further DNA sequences coding for the same CDR3. The chain joins TRBV6-5 to TRBJ1-3; TRBD1 might be the D (6 bases). CDR1 MNHEY and CDR2 SVGAGI come from the germline V gene. Between the trimmed V and J ends, which lost 2 bases and 4 bases, there was a span of 9 bases. This CDR3 contains 14 residues. CDR3 protein: CASSYGGSGNTIYF. The CDR3 DNA is TGTGCCAGCAGTTACGGGGGCTCCGGAAACACCATATATTTT.

This chain uses TRBV5-1 with TRBJ1-6; tentative D call: TRBD1 (6 bases). CDR1 SGHRS and CDR2 YFSETQ come from the germline V gene. Trimming took 2 bases from V and 7 from J, leaving 13 bases between them. The CDR3 extends over 15 amino acids. The CDR3 coding sequence is TGCGCCAGCAGCTTAACCGGGACATCGAATTCACCCCTCCACTTT. As protein: CASSLTGTSNSPLHF.

The V call is TRBV7-6, the J call TRBJ2-1; 8 bases line up with TRBD2. Germline lookup yields CDR1 SGHVS and CDR2 FNYEAQ. V dropped 1 base and J dropped 9; count of bases not matched to a gene: 8. The CDR3 spans 15 residues. CDR3 sequence reads: CASSLEAGGLGEQFF. The CDR3 DNA is TGTGCCAGCAGCTTAGAGGCGGGGGGCCTGGGTGAGCAGTTCTTC.

In its sample, this clone was seen a few times. J is TRBJ1-4 and V is TRBV18, with unresolved D. Looked up from germline, CDR1 is KGHSH and CDR2 is LQKENI. The CDR3 runs 16 residues. Trimming removed 4 bases at V and 4 bases at J, with 16 bases between. This CDR3 is CASSRDAAFFNEKLFF. CDR3 nucleotide sequence: TGTGCCAGCTCACGAGACGCCGCGTTCTTTAATGAAAAACTGTTTTTT. Looking up the rest from reference TRBV18 and TRBJ1-4 gives the full variable domain: NAGVMQNPRHLVRRRGQEARLRCSPMKGHSHVYWYRQLPEEGLKFMVYLQKENIIDESGMPKERFSAEFPKEGPSILRIQQVVRGDSAAYFCASSRDAAFFNEKLFFGSGTQLSVL.

In DNA form, the CDR3 reads TGCGCCAGCAGCTTGGGCACAGCCGATAAAGCTTTCTTT. Translation gives CASSLGTADKAFF. The rearrangement uses TRBV5-1 and TRBJ1-1; D ambiguous. CDR3 length: 13 amino acids. The germline V gene encodes CDR1 SGHRS and CDR2 YFSETQ. V was cut by 0 bases and J by 9 bases, with 12 bases left in between.

This chain links TRBV5-1 with TRBJ2-3; 11 nucleotides line up with TRBD2. The germline V gene has CDR1 SGHRS and CDR2 YFSETQ. V gave up 5 bases and J gave up 3 bases; unmatched junction bases: 5. CDR3 size: 15 residues. The CDR3 region is CASSRSGRATDTQYF. The CDR3 nucleotides read TGCGCCAGCAGTCGTAGCGGGAGGGCGACAGATACGCAGTATTTT.

This sequence joins TRBV9 and TRBJ1-6; D may be TRBD1 (6 bases). Germline assignment: CDR1 SGDLS and CDR2 YYNGEE. This CDR3 has 14 amino acids. Trimming cost V 3 bases and J 8 bases, with 12 bases left between them. Here the CDR3 DNA reads TGTGCCAGCAGCGCCTCCCAGGGGTATTCACCCCTCCACTTT. Protein product: CASSASQGYSPLHF.